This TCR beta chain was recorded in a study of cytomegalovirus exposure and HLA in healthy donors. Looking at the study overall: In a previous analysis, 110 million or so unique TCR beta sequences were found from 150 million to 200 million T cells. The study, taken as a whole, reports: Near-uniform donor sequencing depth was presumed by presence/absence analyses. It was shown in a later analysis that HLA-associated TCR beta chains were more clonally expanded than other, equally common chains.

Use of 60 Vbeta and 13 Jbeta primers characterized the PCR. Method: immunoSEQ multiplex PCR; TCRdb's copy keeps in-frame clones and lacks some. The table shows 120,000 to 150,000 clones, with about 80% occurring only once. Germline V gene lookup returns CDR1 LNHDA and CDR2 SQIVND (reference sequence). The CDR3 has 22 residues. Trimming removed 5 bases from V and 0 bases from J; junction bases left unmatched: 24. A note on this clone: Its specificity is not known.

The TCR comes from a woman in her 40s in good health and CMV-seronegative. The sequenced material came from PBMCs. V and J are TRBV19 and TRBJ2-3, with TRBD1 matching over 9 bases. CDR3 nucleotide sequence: TGTGCCAGTAGTCGCATCCTCCCCCGGGACAGGGTAAACACACCTAGCACAGATACGCAGTATTTT. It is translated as CASSRILPRDRVNTPSTDTQYF.